Listed below are T cell receptor beta chains from one sample, sequenced in a study of T cells in Graves' hyperthyroidism and ophthalmopathy. Each CDR3 protein is one row after TCRdb ran MiXCR on the multiplex PCR reads. The sample includes 90,000 to 120,000 distinct CDR3 sequences, roughly 15% of them seen just once. What was sequenced was blood. The receptor source for this set is a woman aged 45 to 65 with Graves' hyperthyroidism. The CDR3 runs from the conserved cysteine through the conserved F or W. D genes are given only for firm matches. Only some rows state a clone size, as once, few, many or a class for expanded clones.

TRBD2,many,TRBV5-1,TRBJ2-1,CASSLEAGVYNEQFF,TGCGCCAGCAGCTTGGAAGCGGGAGTCTACAATGAGCAGTTCTTC
-,many,TRBV5-1,TRBJ2-1,CASSLEGMGNEQFF,TGCGCCAGCAGCTTGGAAGGTATGGGCAATGAGCAGTTCTTC
-,many,TRBV6-5,TRBJ1-6,CASSYGGKLHF,TGTGCCAGCAGTTACGGAGGCAAACTCCACTTT
-,many,TRBV5-1,TRBJ1-1,CASSAKGGTEAFF,TGCGCCAGCAGCGCAAAGGGAGGCACTGAAGCTTTCTTT
-,many,TRBV5-1,TRBJ1-3,CASSVTADPSGNTIYF,TGCGCCAGCAGCGTAACCGCGGACCCCTCTGGAAACACCATATATTTT
-,many,TRBV28,TRBJ1-3,CASSLAPWGALDTIYF,TGTGCCAGCAGTTTAGCACCGTGGGGGGCCCTAGACACCATATATTTT
TRBD2,many,TRBV7-9,TRBJ2-3,CASSVLAGDYTDTQYF,TGTGCCAGCAGCGTCCTAGCGGGGGATTACACAGATACGCAGTATTTT
TRBD2,many,TRBV6-1,TRBJ2-1,CASKVSGLAGRVRNEQFF,TGTGCCAGCAAGGTTTCGGGACTAGCGGGTAGAGTGCGAAATGAGCAGTTCTTC
TRBD1,many,TRBV24-1,TRBJ2-1,CATSDPGTGTIWGDNEQFF,TGTGCCACCAGTGATCCGGGGACAGGGACAATCTGGGGGGACAATGAGCAGTTCTTC
-,few,TRBV3-1,TRBJ2-1,CASSPERNEQFF,TGTGCCAGCAGCCCTGAGCGAAATGAGCAGTTCTTC
TRBD2,-,TRBV20-1,TRBJ2-1,CSARDQPGLADNEQFF,TGCAGTGCTAGAGATCAGCCGGGACTAGCGGACAATGAGCAGTTCTTC
TRBD2,-,TRBV7-3,TRBJ2-4,CASSLKGGASGRWSIQYF,TGTGCCAGCAGCTTAAAAGGCGGGGCTAGCGGGAGATGGAGCATTCAGTACTTC
-,many,TRBV18,TRBJ1-6,CASSRQEAYNSPLHF,TGTGCCAGCTCAAGACAGGAAGCCTATAATTCACCCCTCCACTTT
TRBD2,many,TRBV7-3,TRBJ2-3,CASSSTSGRYTDTQYF,TGTGCCAGCAGCTCGACTAGCGGGAGGTACACAGATACGCAGTATTTT
-,many,TRBV28,TRBJ2-1,CASSPRAYNEQFF,TGTGCCAGCAGTCCGCGGGCCTACAATGAGCAGTTCTTC
TRBD2,many,TRBV20-1,TRBJ2-1,CSARDREVLSSYNEQFF,TGCAGTGCTAGAGACCGGGAGGTCCTCAGCTCCTACAATGAGCAGTTCTTC
TRBD1,few,TRBV5-1,TRBJ2-3,CASSLASGTARTDTQYF,TGCGCCAGCAGCTTGGCATCCGGGACAGCGCGCACAGATACGCAGTATTTT
-,many,TRBV7-9,TRBJ2-5,CASSRETERETQYF,TGTGCCAGCAGCCGGGAGACTGAGCGGGAGACCCAGTACTTC
-,-,TRBV29-1,TRBJ2-3,CSVGPQPHGDTQYF,TGCAGCGTCGGACCCCAGCCACACGGCGATACGCAGTATTTT
TRBD2,few,TRBV20-1,TRBJ2-5,CSARVAGVEEETQYF,TGCAGTGCTAGAGTGGCGGGAGTCGAGGAGGAGACCCAGTACTTC
-,-,TRBV20-1,TRBJ2-2,CSAQPPGVIGELFF,TGCAGTGCTCAGCCCCCAGGGGTGATCGGGGAGCTGTTTTTT
-,many,TRBV27,TRBJ1-5,CASSSKGLGQPQHF,TGTGCCAGCAGTTCCAAGGGGCTTGGTCAGCCCCAGCATTTT
TRBD1,many,TRBV9,TRBJ1-4,CASSRQGEGEKLFF,TGTGCCAGCAGCCGACAGGGGGAAGGTGAAAAACTGTTTTTT
-,once,TRBV28,TRBJ2-7,CASSLVVGDEQYF,TGTGCCAGCAGTTTAGTAGTAGGGGACGAGCAGTACTTC
TRBD2,-,TRBV28,TRBJ2-7,CASSFSGLAGAGSYEQYF,TGTGCCAGCAGTTTTTCAGGACTAGCGGGAGCGGGTTCCTACGAGCAGTACTTC
-,few,TRBV3-1,TRBJ2-1,CASSLGADEQFF,TGTGCCAGCAGCTTAGGAGCAGATGAGCAGTTCTTC
-,many,TRBV28,TRBJ2-3,CASSFANTDTQYF,TGTGCCAGCAGTTTCGCGAACACAGATACGCAGTATTTT
-,many,TRBV29-1,TRBJ2-3,CSVVYRSLDTQYF,TGCAGCGTTGTGTACAGGTCATTAGATACGCAGTATTTT
-,-,TRBV15,TRBJ1-1,CATSRFGNTEAFF,TGTGCCACCAGCAGATTCGGCAACACTGAAGCTTTCTTT
-,many,TRBV18,TRBJ1-4,CASSPPARATNEKLFF,TGTGCCAGCTCACCACCGGCCAGGGCAACTAATGAAAAACTGTTTTTT
TRBD1,many,TRBV11-2,TRBJ1-2,CASSRGGAGNYGYTF,TGTGCCAGCAGCCGAGGGGGCGCGGGGAACTATGGCTACACCTTC
-,-,TRBV19,TRBJ2-1,CASAGTVNNEQFF,TGTGCCAGCGCTGGAACCGTTAACAATGAGCAGTTCTTC
TRBD2,many,TRBV18,TRBJ2-1,CASSPGGNEQFF,TGTGCCAGCTCCCCCGGGGGGAACGAGCAGTTCTTC
TRBD1,many,TRBV19,TRBJ1-5,CASSIDLGTGRLFGNQPQHF,TGTGCCAGTAGTATAGATCTCGGGACAGGAAGACTTTTTGGCAATCAGCCCCAGCATTTT
-,many,TRBV28,TRBJ2-7,CASIRHQPYEQYF,TGTGCCAGCATAAGACATCAACCCTACGAGCAGTACTTC
-,many,TRBV7-3,TRBJ2-2,CASSLTGKTGELFF,TGTGCCAGCAGCTTAACGGGGAAGACCGGGGAGCTGTTTTTT
-,few,TRBV7-2,TRBJ1-6,CASIAGRNNSPLHF,TGTGCCAGCATCGCGGGACGGAATAATTCACCCCTCCACTTT
-,many,TRBV10-3,TRBJ2-3,CAISGRLTDTQYF,TGTGCCATCAGTGGCAGGCTCACAGATACGCAGTATTTT
-,many,TRBV11-3,TRBJ2-1,CASSLEPRDEQFF,TGTGCCAGCAGCTTAGAACCCAGGGATGAGCAGTTCTTC